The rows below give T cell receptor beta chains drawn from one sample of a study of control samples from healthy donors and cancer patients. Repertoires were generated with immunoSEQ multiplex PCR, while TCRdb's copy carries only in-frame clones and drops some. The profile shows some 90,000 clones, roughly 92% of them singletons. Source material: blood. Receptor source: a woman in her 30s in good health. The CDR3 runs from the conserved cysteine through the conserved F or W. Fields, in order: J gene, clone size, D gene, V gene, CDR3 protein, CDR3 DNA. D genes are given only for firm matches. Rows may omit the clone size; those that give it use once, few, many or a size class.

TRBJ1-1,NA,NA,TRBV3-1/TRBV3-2,CASSQAGTEAFF,TGTGCCAGCAGCCAAGCAGGGACTGAAGCTTTCTTT
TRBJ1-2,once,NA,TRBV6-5,CASSPREGFRYGYTF,TGTGCCAGCAGTCCGCGAGAAGGATTTCGCTATGGCTACACCTTC
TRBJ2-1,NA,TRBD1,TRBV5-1,CASSYKGTGLDEQFF,TGCGCCAGCAGCTACAAAGGGACAGGGCTCGATGAGCAGTTCTTC
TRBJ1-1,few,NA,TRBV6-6,CASSLGQYTEAFF,TGTGCCAGCAGCTTAGGACAGTACACTGAAGCTTTCTTT
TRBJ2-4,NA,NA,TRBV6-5,CASRQSPLKNIQYF,TGTGCCAGCAGGCAATCCCCCCTAAAAAACATTCAGTACTTC
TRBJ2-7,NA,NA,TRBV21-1,CASSKDLAECSYEQYF,TGTGCCAGCAGCAAAGACCTAGCGGAGTGCTCCTACGAGCAGTACTTC
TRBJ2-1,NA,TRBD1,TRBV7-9,CASRKDRAYLAFDLEQFF,TGTGCCAGCAGAAAGGACAGGGCCTATCTAGCGTTTGACTTGGAGCAGTTCTTC
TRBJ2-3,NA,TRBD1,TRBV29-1,CSVEDAPGTGGTDTQYF,TGCAGCGTTGAAGATGCACCCGGGACAGGGGGCACAGATACGCAGTATTTT
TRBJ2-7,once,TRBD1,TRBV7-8,CASRVTGAGEQYF,TGTGCCAGCAGAGTCACAGGGGCAGGAGAGCAGTACTTC
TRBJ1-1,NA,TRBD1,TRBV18,CASSPGQLNTEAFF,TGTGCCAGCTCACCGGGACAGCTGAACACTGAAGCTTTCTTT
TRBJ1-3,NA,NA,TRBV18,CASSPAGLRGNTIYF,TGTGCCAGCTCACCGGCGGGGCTGCGAGGAAACACCATATATTTT
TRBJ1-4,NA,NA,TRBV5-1,CASSSRQGRDEKLFF,TGCGCCAGCAGCAGCCGCCAGGGCAGGGATGAAAAACTGTTTTTT
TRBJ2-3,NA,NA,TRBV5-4,CASSSLGTDTQYF,TGTGCCAGCAGTTCGTTGGGCACAGATACGCAGTATTTT
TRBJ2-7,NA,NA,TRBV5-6,CASSRGPGQAGSYEQYF,TGTGCCAGCAGTCGCGGTCCAGGGCAAGCGGGCTCCTACGAGCAGTACTTC
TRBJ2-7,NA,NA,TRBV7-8,CASSLEGGSYEQYF,TGTGCCAGCAGCTTAGAAGGGGGCTCCTACGAGCAGTACTTC
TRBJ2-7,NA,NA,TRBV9,CASSVGEGGFAYEQYF,TGTGCCAGCAGCGTAGGCGAAGGGGGATTTGCGTACGAGCAGTACTTC
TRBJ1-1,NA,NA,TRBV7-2,CASSLVSQGLGRTEAFF,TGTGCCAGCAGCTTAGTGAGCCAGGGATTGGGTCGGACTGAAGCTTTCTTT
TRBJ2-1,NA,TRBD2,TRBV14,CASSGLAGGPDEQFF,TGTGCCAGCAGCGGACTCGCGGGAGGGCCGGATGAGCAGTTCTTC